This T cell receptor (beta chain) was found in a study of T cell responses to AZD1222 COVID-19 vaccine. Broader study findings: Mapped onto spike, vaccine-associated CD4 TCRs spanned it and were dominant at 160-218 and 743-854. Donors were mostly white British, more females; clonal diversity possibly underestimated. The study sampled repertoires only after the peak T cell response.

This CDR3 is 13 amino acids long. Germline trimming cut 1 base from V and 9 bases from J; bases unmatched to any gene: 4. Per germline, CDR1 SNHLY and CDR2 FYNNEI. Measured with immunoSEQ multiplex PCR; TCRdb has only the in-frame clones, and not every one. The sample holds 140,000 to 150,000 clones, approximately 91% seen once. For this clone: The antigen is undetermined.

The chain carries TRBV2 and TRBJ2-7; the match to TRBD1 covers 9 bases. This receptor was identified in an adult who received the AZD1222 COVID-19 vaccine. This specimen was peripheral blood, taken 28 days after the second AZD1222 dose. CDR3 DNA: TGTGCCAGCAGTGAAGACAGGGGGCCAAGGCAGTACTTC. It encodes CASSEDRGPRQYF.